The present T cell receptor beta chain was sequenced within a study of shared clonotypes between healthy human individuals. Study summary: Used for every donor were three CD4 naive, three CD4 memory, two CD8 naive and one CD8 memory plate.

Profiling relied on immunoSEQ multiplex PCR, and the TCRdb table lists in-frame clones only, not all of them. The repertoire holds around 560,000 clones, with approximately 96% as singletons. Germline V gives CDR1 LNHNV, CDR2 YYDKDF (reference sequence). The CDR3 consists of 16 residues. Losses at the gene ends were 0 bases for V and 2 bases for J; bases not matched to a gene: 3. Study-wide results and caveats: Clonotypes shared by all four sorted-subset donors had higher generation probabilities than non-shared clonotypes.

The naive CD8 subset, CD45RO-negative cells positively selected for CCR7, excluded terminally differentiated effector memory CD45RA+ cells. Remarks on this clone: No antigen is known for it.

The source is a woman between 25 and 40 years old in good health. The genes are TRBV15 and TRBJ2-5, with 10 bases that match TRBD2. Sequencing was done on a sample of naive CD8+ T cells sorted from blood. CDR3: CATSRDRGLAQETQYF. DNA for the CDR3: TGTGCCACCAGCAGAGATAGGGGACTAGCGCAAGAGACCCAGTACTTC.